Each of the 29 T cell receptor beta chains below was sequenced from the same sample in a study of blood T cell repertoires in COVID-19. Sequencing used immunoSEQ multiplex PCR; TCRdb keeps in-frame clones, though not all of them. Of 350,000 to 450,000 clones listed, about 90% are singletons. The sequenced sample was peripheral blood. These receptors all stem from a man aged 35 to 55 with acute or convalescent COVID-19.

The CDR3 loop is CAISESLAGGPGEQYF. CDR3 in DNA: TGTGCCATCAGTGAGTCACTAGCGGGGGGGCCGGGCGAGCAGTACTTC. This chain connects TRBV10-3 to TRBJ2-7, with 13 bases lining up with TRBD2. V lost 0 bases and J lost 6; bases outside the gene matches: 5. The CDR3 loop spans 16 amino acids. Germline CDR1 ENHRY, CDR2 SYGVKD.

The chain joins TRBV11-3 to TRBJ2-2, with D perhaps TRBD1 (5 bases). The germline V gene encodes CDR1 SGHNT and CDR2 YENEEA. This CDR3 has 18 residues. With 0 bases removed from V and 0 bases from J, the gap between germline ends came to 14 bases. The CDR3 DNA sequence: TGTGCCAGCAGCTTAGATTTCCGTAGGGGTCCGAACACCGGGGAGCTGTTTTTT. This encodes CASSLDFRRGPNTGELFF. Full variable domain (missing parts from reference TRBV11-3 and TRBJ2-2): EAGVVQSPRYKIIEKKQPVAFWCNPISGHNTLYWYLQNLGQGPELLIRYENEEAVDDSQLPKDRFSAERLKGVDSTLKIQPAELGDSAVYLCASSLDFRRGPNTGELFFGEGSRLTVL.

V is TRBV7-9 and J is TRBJ2-5; D ambiguous. V lost 6 bases, J lost 5 bases, and 16 bases lay in between. The CDR3 runs 14 residues. CDR1 is SEHNR, CDR2 FQNEAQ, per germline (reference sequence). The CDR3 region is CASRRDPTRETQYF. Here the CDR3 DNA reads TGTGCCAGCAGAAGAGACCCCACGAGGGAGACCCAGTACTTC. The entire variable domain, with the rest obtained from reference TRBV7-9 and TRBJ2-5, is as follows: DTGVSQNPRHKITKRGQNVTFRCDPISEHNRLYWYRQTLGQGPEFLTYFQNEAQLEKSRLLSDRFSAERPKGSFSTLEIQRTEQGDSAMYLCASRRDPTRETQYFGPGTRLLVL.

V and J are TRBV11-1 and TRBJ2-2; no reliable D call. The V gene lost 3 bases and the J gene lost 2 bases, with 7 bases spanning the gap. The CDR3 extends over 14 amino acids. Germline loops: CDR1 SGHAT, CDR2 FQDESV (reference sequence). The CDR3 bases are TGTGCCAGCAGCTTTCAGGTCAACACCGGGGAGCTGTTTTTT. Translation: CASSFQVNTGELFF.

The chain is built from TRBV10-3 and TRBJ2-3; 10 bases fit TRBD2. Trimming cost V 2 bases and J 2 bases; bases outside gene matches: 1. The CDR3 runs 15 residues. The germline V gene has CDR1 ENHRY and CDR2 SYGVKD. CDR3 bases: TGTGCCATCAGTGAGGGACTAGCGGACACAGATACGCAGTATTTT. This encodes CAISEGLADTDTQYF.

This clone was recorded once. The J gene is TRBJ2-2, the V gene TRBV15; 10 positions agree with TRBD1. This CDR3 comprises 18 residues. J lost 2 bases, V lost 0 bases, and 6 bases had no gene match. The germline gives CDR1 LNHNV, CDR2 YYDKDF (reference sequence). The DNA for the CDR3 is TGTGCCACCAGCAGAGATTACGGGACAGGGGTTAACACCGGGGAGCTGTTTTTT. Protein sequence: CATSRDYGTGVNTGELFF.

The V and J genes are TRBV7-6 and TRBJ2-3; TRBD2 matches at 11 bases. The length of the CDR3 is 16 residues. V was pared by 5 bases and J by 4 bases, with 8 bases of the junction left unmatched. Germline loops: CDR1 SGHVS, CDR2 FNYEAQ. CDR3 region: CASSHSGGAEADTQYF. The CDR3 coding sequence is TGTGCCAGCAGCCATAGCGGGGGGGCGGAGGCAGATACGCAGTATTTT.

The CDR3 sequence: CASSTGGGITGELFF. The CDR3 coding sequence is TGTGCCAGCAGCACCGGAGGAGGGATCACCGGGGAGCTGTTTTTT. The V gene is TRBV9, the J gene TRBJ2-2; possible D gene TRBD2, 6 bases. Trimming took 4 bases from V and 4 from J, leaving 14 bases between them. The germline CDR1 and CDR2 sequences are SGDLS and YYNGEE. This CDR3 is 15 amino acids long.

The J gene is TRBJ2-2, the V gene TRBV7-2; 7 nucleotides align to TRBD2. Per germline, CDR1 SGHTA and CDR2 FQGNSA. This CDR3 has 16 residues. Germline trimming cut 1 base from V and 0 bases from J; bases unmatched to any gene: 2. The CDR3 loop is CASSLEAGANTGELFF. CDR3 DNA: TGTGCCAGCAGCTTAGAGGCGGGAGCGAACACCGGGGAGCTGTTTTTT.

The chain couples TRBV20-1 to TRBJ1-1; a possible D gene is TRBD1 (6 bases). Per germline, CDR1 DFQATT and CDR2 SNEGSKA (reference sequence). The V gene lost 3 bases and the J gene lost 0 bases, with 14 bases spanning the gap. The CDR3 is 15 residues long. CDR3 in amino acids: CSASIQGRVNTEAFF. The CDR3, as DNA: TGCAGTGCTAGTATCCAGGGGAGGGTGAACACTGAAGCTTTCTTT.

The chain uses TRBV7-2 and TRBJ1-2; no reliable D call. CDR1 is SGHTA and CDR2 is FQGNSA in the germline V gene. CDR3 length: 15 amino acids. V was trimmed by 1 base and J by 4 bases, leaving 13 bases between them. For the CDR3, the DNA is TGTGCCAGCAGCTTAGAGTCTTCCGGCGGCTATGGCTACACCTTC. Translated: CASSLESSGGYGYTF.

The chain employs TRBV27 and TRBJ2-3; 8 bases line up with TRBD1. V gave up 5 bases and J gave up 3 bases; unmatched junction bases: 10. The CDR3 spans 16 residues. Germline CDR1 MNHEY, CDR2 SMNVEV (reference sequence). For the CDR3, the DNA is TGTGCCAGCAGTCGGCCAGGGGGCGCTAGTACAGATACGCAGTATTTT. Amino acid sequence: CASSRPGGASTDTQYF.

This clone was counted at least ten times. The chain joins TRBV6-2 or TRBV6-3 to TRBJ2-3, with 12 positions matching TRBD2. Germline-derived CDR1 and CDR2 are MNHEY and SVGEGT. With V trimmed by 5 bases and J by 7 bases, 7 bases remained unmatched. This CDR3 region has 15 residues. This chain's CDR3 is CASSRTTSGGNTQYF. The CDR3 DNA sequence: TGTGCCAGCAGTAGAACGACTAGCGGGGGTAATACGCAGTATTTT.

The V call is TRBV11-3, the J call TRBJ1-5; a possible D gene is TRBD1 (5 bases). The germline gives CDR1 SGHNT, CDR2 YENEEA. The CDR3 is 16 amino acids. V was clipped by 5 bases and J by 0 bases, with 14 bases between them. The CDR3 spells CASSRRQTPSNQPQHF. CDR3 DNA sequence: TGTGCCAGCAGCCGTAGACAGACACCTAGCAATCAGCCCCAGCATTTT.

This clone was seen more than once but under ten times. CDR3 region: CASSPPTSGGAVKTQYF. As DNA, the CDR3 is TGTGCCAGCTCACCCCCAACTAGCGGGGGGGCCGTAAAGACCCAGTACTTC. The chain uses TRBV18 and TRBJ2-5, with 13 positions matching TRBD2. This CDR3 has 17 residues. Germline CDR1 and CDR2: KGHSH and LQKENI. The ends lost 3 bases at V and 6 bases at J; junction bases unmatched: 10.

V usage is TRBV2 and J usage is TRBJ2-3; D possibly corresponds to TRBD2 (5 bases). V dropped 4 bases and J dropped 8 bases, with 7 bases sitting between them. CDR3 length: 11 residues. CDR1 and CDR2 from the germline V gene are SNHLY and FYNNEI. The DNA for the CDR3 is TGTGCCAGCAGTGTCGCGGGTACGCAGTATTTT. Translating gives CASSVAGTQYF.

The rearrangement links TRBV27 to TRBJ2-7; D perhaps matches TRBD2 (5 bases). In germline, CDR1 is MNHEY, CDR2 SMNVEV (reference sequence). This CDR3 has 12 residues. The ends were cut back, 6 bases at V and 6 bases at J, with 12 bases in the middle. This CDR3 reads CASSGSGSEQYF. For the CDR3, the DNA is TGTGCCAGCAGCGGCAGTGGGAGCGAGCAGTACTTC.

This clone was seen once. This chain joins TRBV6-5 and TRBJ2-6; 11 bases align to TRBD1. The germline CDR1 and CDR2 sequences are MNHEY and SVGAGI. The CDR3 runs to 15 residues. V lost 8 bases to trimming and J lost 1 base; unmatched junction nucleotides: 1. CDR3: CASWDRGSGANVLTF. In DNA form, the CDR3 reads TGTGCCAGCTGGGACAGGGGGTCTGGGGCCAACGTCCTGACTTTC.

This clone was seen a single time. The rearrangement uses TRBV29-1 and TRBJ1-1; 8 bases map to TRBD1. Trimming took 3 bases from V and 3 from J; bases not matched to a gene: 12. CDR1 and CDR2 from the germline V gene are SQVTM and ANQGSEA. The CDR3 contains 16 residues. The DNA for the CDR3 is TGCAGCGTTGAGGGTAAGGACAGGGAAGTCGACACTGAAGCTTTCTTT. This translates into CSVEGKDREVDTEAFF.

This chain uses TRBV24-1 with TRBJ1-5; TRBD1 matches at 8 bases. Trimming took 4 bases from V and 1 from J; bases not matched to a gene: 5. CDR1 is KGHDR, CDR2 SFDVKD, per germline. This CDR3 is built from 16 residues. This CDR3 is CATSEFGQGSNQPQHF. DNA of the CDR3: TGTGCCACCAGTGAATTTGGACAGGGAAGCAATCAGCCCCAGCATTTT.

This clone showed up just a few times. V is TRBV23-1 and J is TRBJ1-3, with D hard to call. Being an ORF, TRBV23-1 has a function that is uncertain. Between the trimmed V and J ends, which lost 4 bases and 4 bases, there was a span of 8 bases. There are 13 residues in the CDR3. This chain's CDR3 is CASSPRLGNTIYF. CDR3 nucleotides: TGCGCCAGCAGTCCAAGACTAGGAAACACCATATATTTT.

This chain uses TRBV9 with TRBJ2-1, with 8 positions matching TRBD2. The junction had 10 bases not matched to a gene; V was cut back by 4 bases and J by 7 bases. CDR3 length: 15 amino acids. Germline loops: CDR1 SGDLS, CDR2 YYNGEE. CDR3 DNA: TGTGCCAGCAGCCGTAGCGGGGCCAAGGGGAATGAGCAGTTCTTC. Protein product: CASSRSGAKGNEQFF.

The gene calls are TRBV7-9 and TRBJ2-5, with D perhaps matching TRBD2 (7 bases). V was trimmed by 3 bases and J by 2 bases, leaving 16 bases between them. There are 16 residues in the CDR3. Germline V lookup: CDR1 SEHNR, CDR2 FQNEAQ (reference sequence). Here the CDR3 reads CASSFLSGGRQETQYF. CDR3 bases: TGTGCCAGCAGCTTCCTGTCGGGGGGCCGACAAGAGACCCAGTACTTC.

The sample holds a few counts of this clone. V and J are TRBV27 and TRBJ1-2; D remains unclear. The CDR3 length is 16 residues. Germline CDR1 reads MNHEY; CDR2 reads SMNVEV (reference sequence). Between the trimmed V and J ends, which lost 2 bases and 0 bases, there was a span of 13 bases. The CDR3 region is CASSLIGSVPNYGYTF. CDR3 nucleotide sequence: TGTGCCAGCAGTTTAATCGGCAGCGTTCCTAACTATGGCTACACCTTC.

CDR3 region: CASSLAVASLNEQFF. For the CDR3, the DNA is TGTGCCAGCAGCTTGGCCGTTGCTAGCCTCAATGAGCAGTTCTTC. This rearrangement joins TRBV5-4 to TRBJ2-1, with D perhaps matching TRBD2 (5 bases). This CDR3 contains 15 residues. The V end lost 0 bases, the J end lost 6 bases, and 13 bases lay between the germline ends. The germline V gene has CDR1 SGHNT and CDR2 YYREEE (reference sequence).

The V and J genes are TRBV3-1 (or the pseudogene TRBV3-2) and TRBJ1-6; D gene uncertain. Trimming stripped 2 bases from V and 6 bases from J, with 14 bases between. The CDR3 contains 16 residues. Germline V gives CDR1 LGHDT, CDR2 YNNKEL (reference sequence). The DNA of the CDR3 is TGTGCCAGCAGCCAAAACCTATGTGAGTGTAATTCACCCCTCCACTTT. This sequence encodes CASSQNLCECNSPLHF.

V gene TRBV29-1 combines with J gene TRBJ2-7, with D perhaps matching TRBD1 (5 bases). V lost 4 bases, J lost 6 bases, and 16 bases lay in between. CDR1 is SQVTM, CDR2 ANQGSEA, per germline. The CDR3 extends over 13 amino acids. CDR3 in amino acids: CSVGPQGSSEQYF. CDR3 DNA: TGCAGCGTTGGCCCCCAGGGATCTAGCGAGCAGTACTTC.

With respect to this clone: At the DNA level, this CDR3 is encoded by other sequences in the same sample as well. V and J are TRBV27 and TRBJ2-7; D is undetermined. Germline assignment: CDR1 MNHEY and CDR2 SMNVEV (reference sequence). Trimming took 3 bases from V and 0 from J, leaving 6 bases between them. The CDR3 totals 13 residues. The CDR3, as DNA: TGTGCCAGCAGTTTGGCCAGCTCCTACGAGCAGTACTTC. Residues: CASSLASSYEQYF.

The chain couples TRBV3-1 (or the pseudogene TRBV3-2) to TRBJ1-1, with 7 nucleotides matching TRBD1. CDR1 and CDR2 from the germline V gene are LGHDT and YNNKEL (reference sequence). This CDR3 has 15 residues. V trimming: 4 bases; J trimming: 1 base; junction bases outside the gene matches: 6. Here the CDR3 reads CASSLLQGRNTEAFF. The CDR3 nucleotides read TGTGCCAGCAGCCTACTACAGGGGAGGAACACTGAAGCTTTCTTT.